These T cell receptor beta chains were read from a single sample in a study of vaccination and CD4 T cells after COVID-19. What these receptors recognize is not known. Each CDR3 protein is one row after TCRdb ran MiXCR on the PCR reads. The sample records about 26,000 distinct CDR3 sequences, less than 50% being singletons. The sample consisted of CD4+ T cells from blood, cultured in vitro. The receptor set was obtained from a human donor who had recovered from COVID-19. CDR3s include the opening cysteine and the closing phenylalanine or tryptophan. The D gene is left open where the match is weak. Clone size, where shown, is once, few, many, or a class for clones that have expanded.

D,size,J,V,DNA,CDR3
TRBD1,-,TRBJ2-7,TRBV11-2,TGTGCCAGCAGCTTAAGTGGGACAGGGGGGATCTACGAGCAGTACTTC,CASSLSGTGGIYEQYF
TRBD2,-,TRBJ2-1,TRBV20-1,TGCAGTGCTAGAGGATCTAGCGGGATATGGCAGTTCTTC,CSARGSSGIWQFF
-,-,TRBJ1-5,TRBV6-1,TGTGCCAGCAGTCTTTATCCAGGGCGGCAGCCCCAGCATTTT,CASSLYPGRQPQHF
-,once,TRBJ2-1,TRBV5-1,TGCGCCAGCAGCTTGGCCATGGGTGGTGAGCAGTTCTTC,CASSLAMGGEQFF
TRBD1,few,TRBJ1-1,TRBV7-9,TGTGCCAGCAGCTTAGATTGGGACAGTGAAGCTTTCTTT,CASSLDWDSEAFF
TRBD2,once,TRBJ2-7,TRBV2,TGTGCCAGCAGTAGGACTAGCGGGAGTTACGAGCAGTACTTC,CASSRTSGSYEQYF
-,-,TRBJ1-2,TRBV19,TGTGCCAGTAGTATCAGGGACCTCCTTGGCTACACCTTC,CASSIRDLLGYTF
-,-,TRBJ2-7,TRBV7-9,TGTGCCAGCAGCTTAGGATCTATCCCCCTCTACGAGCAGTACTTC,CASSLGSIPLYEQYF
TRBD2,few,TRBJ2-3,TRBV12-3/TRBV12-4,TGTGCCAGCAGTTTAAGGGCTAGCGGGGGGGGAGATACGCAGTATTTT,CASSLRASGGGDTQYF
TRBD2,-,TRBJ2-1,TRBV20-1,TGCAGTGCTAGAGATCTCCTAGCGGGAGGGCGGGAGCAGTTCTTC,CSARDLLAGGREQFF
-,-,TRBJ2-5,TRBV5-1,TGCGCCAGCAGCCGGAACGACCCCCAGGGAACCCAGTACTTC,CASSRNDPQGTQYF
-,-,TRBJ1-3,TRBV6-1,TGTGCCAGCGCATACCAGGACCTTTCTGGAAACACCATATATTTT,CASAYQDLSGNTIYF
-,-,TRBJ1-6,TRBV7-2,TGTGCCAGCAGCCCGGGGAGCTCCTATAATTCACCCCTCCACTTT,CASSPGSSYNSPLHF
-,-,TRBJ2-2,TRBV7-7,TGTGCTAGCAGCTTAGAAAGACGGGGTACCGGGGAGCTGTTTTTT,CASSLERRGTGELFF
TRBD2,-,TRBJ2-3,TRBV5-1,TGCGCCAGCAGCTTTAGCGGGGGGACAGCAGATACGCAGTATTTT,CASSFSGGTADTQYF
-,-,TRBJ1-5,TRBV5-6,TGTGCCAGCAGCCGTACCTCAGGACGTTTAGGCAATCAGCCCCAGCATTTT,CASSRTSGRLGNQPQHF
TRBD1,-,TRBJ2-5,TRBV7-7,TGTGCCAGCAGCCCGAAACGGACAGGGAGGGAGACCCAGTACTTC,CASSPKRTGRETQYF
-,-,TRBJ1-1,TRBV20-1,TGCAGCCTTTTCCGACCTTTGAACACTGAAGCTTTCTTT,CSLFRPLNTEAFF
-,few,TRBJ1-1,TRBV6-1,TGTGCCAGCAGCAAGGGTACGAGCGAAGCTTTCTTT,CASSKGTSEAFF
-,few,TRBJ1-1,TRBV25-1,TGTGCCAGCAAGGTTGGGCTTTCGGGGGGCGAGACTGAAGCTTTCTTT,CASKVGLSGGETEAFF
-,-,TRBJ2-3,TRBV6-5,TGTGCCAGCAGTTCCACCGGTGGGGGGCGAGATACGCAGTATTTT,CASSSTGGGRDTQYF
-,-,TRBJ2-7,TRBV28,TGTGCCAGCAACCCTGGGGGGAACGACGAGCAGTACTTC,CASNPGGNDEQYF
TRBD2,few,TRBJ2-7,TRBV20-1,TGCAGTGCTAGGACGGTTGAGGCGGGGGGCAAGGACGAGCAGTACTTC,CSARTVEAGGKDEQYF
TRBD1,-,TRBJ2-1,TRBV6-2/TRBV6-3,TGTGCCAGCAGTGACTGGGACAGGGACCGGGTTGAGCAGTTCTTC,CASSDWDRDRVEQFF
-,-,TRBJ1-2,TRBV6-5,TGTGCCAGCAGTTACCTTTGGACAGACGGCGGCTACACCTTC,CASSYLWTDGGYTF
-,few,TRBJ1-2,TRBV28,TGTGCCAGCAGTTCCCGAGGGGGGAATAACTATGGCTACACCTTC,CASSSRGGNNYGYTF
TRBD1,-,TRBJ2-7,TRBV20-1,TGCAGTGCTGGGGACAGGTCAAACTACGAGCAGTACTTC,CSAGDRSNYEQYF
TRBD1,few,TRBJ2-7,TRBV19,TGTGCCAGTAATCGTAGTGGACAGGGGGAGGTTTCCTACGAGCAGTACTTC,CASNRSGQGEVSYEQYF
-,-,TRBJ1-5,TRBV12-3/TRBV12-4,TGTGCCAGCAGCCCCGGGTGGGCCCAGCATTTT,CASSPGWAQHF
TRBD1,few,TRBJ1-2,TRBV20-1,TGCAGTGCTTCCAAAGTGGGACAGATAGGCTACACCTTC,CSASKVGQIGYTF
-,few,TRBJ1-5,TRBV2,TGTGCCAGCAGAAACCTGGGCCAGCCCCAGCATTTT,CASRNLGQPQHF
TRBD1,-,TRBJ2-2,TRBV7-9,TGTGCCAGCAGCACCCACAGGGGAACGAACACCGGGGAGCTGTTTTTT,CASSTHRGTNTGELFF
TRBD1,few,TRBJ1-2,TRBV6-4,TGTGCCAGCAGCGCTACAGGGGGCCTAGGCTACACCTTC,CASSATGGLGYTF
-,-,TRBJ2-7,TRBV6-4,TGTGCCAGCAGTATAGGGGCAGAATACGAGCAGTACTTC,CASSIGAEYEQYF
TRBD1,few,TRBJ2-1,TRBV6-1,TGTGCCAGCAGAACAGGGGGCGCGAACAATGAGCAGTTCTTC,CASRTGGANNEQFF
-,few,TRBJ2-1,TRBV15,TGTGCCACCAGCAGAGCTCCGACTAGTTTTAATGAGCAGTTCTTC,CATSRAPTSFNEQFF
TRBD2,few,TRBJ2-2,TRBV29-1,TGCAGTGGGGGGAGGGGCGCTGGGACCGGGGAGCTGTTTTTT,CSGGRGAGTGELFF
-,few,TRBJ2-5,TRBV6-1,TGTGCCAGCAGTCCGCGGGGACTCCAAGAGACCCAGTACTTC,CASSPRGLQETQYF
-,-,TRBJ2-2,TRBV6-2/TRBV6-3,TGTGCCAGCAGTCGCCCCCTGGGATCCCAGGCCGGGGAGCTGTTTTTT,CASSRPLGSQAGELFF
-,-,TRBJ2-7,TRBV5-5,TGTGCCAGCAGCTTTATGGATCGCTACGAGCAGTACTTC,CASSFMDRYEQYF
TRBD1,-,TRBJ2-7,TRBV5-1,TGCGCCAGCAGCCCTTACCAGACAGGGACGTACGAGCAGTACTTC,CASSPYQTGTYEQYF
-,-,TRBJ1-3,TRBV5-4,TGTGCCAGCAGCTTGGCCAAGGAAGGGGGAAACACCATATATTTT,CASSLAKEGGNTIYF
-,-,TRBJ2-3,TRBV11-2,TGTGCCAGCAGTTCTTTAGCGTATACGCAGTATTTT,CASSSLAYTQYF
-,-,TRBJ2-7,TRBV6-1,TGTGCCAGCAAAGACAGGATCCGTGCCTACGAGCAGTACTTC,CASKDRIRAYEQYF
-,-,TRBJ2-2,TRBV7-9,TGTGCCAGCAGCTTATCCCAGGTCACCGGGGAGCTGTTTTTT,CASSLSQVTGELFF
TRBD2,-,TRBJ2-2,TRBV5-4,TGTGCCAGCAGCCTAGCGGGGGCCCTCACCGGGGAGCTGTTTTTT,CASSLAGALTGELFF
TRBD1,-,TRBJ1-6,TRBV18,TGTGCCAGCTCACCCAAGGGACAGGGTCAATCACCCCTCCACTTT,CASSPKGQGQSPLHF
TRBD1,-,TRBJ2-7,TRBV27,TGTGCCAGGGCCCGGGACAGACCGTCCTACGAGCAGTACTTC,CARARDRPSYEQYF